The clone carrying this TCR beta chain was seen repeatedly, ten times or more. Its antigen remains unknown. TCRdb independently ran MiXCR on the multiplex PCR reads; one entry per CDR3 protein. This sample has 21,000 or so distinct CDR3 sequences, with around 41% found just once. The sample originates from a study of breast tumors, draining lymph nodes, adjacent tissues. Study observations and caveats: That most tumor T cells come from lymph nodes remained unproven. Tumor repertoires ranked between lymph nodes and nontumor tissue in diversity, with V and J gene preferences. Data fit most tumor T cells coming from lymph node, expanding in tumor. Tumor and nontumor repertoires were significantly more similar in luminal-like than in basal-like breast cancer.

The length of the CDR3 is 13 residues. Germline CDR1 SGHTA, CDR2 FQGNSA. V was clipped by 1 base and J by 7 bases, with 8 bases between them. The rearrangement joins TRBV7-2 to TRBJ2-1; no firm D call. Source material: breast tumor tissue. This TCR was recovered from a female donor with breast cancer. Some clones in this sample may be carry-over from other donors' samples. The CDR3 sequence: CASSLVLPNEQFF. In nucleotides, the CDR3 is TGTGCCAGCAGCTTAGTTCTCCCTAATGAGCAGTTCTTC.